This T cell receptor (beta chain) is from a study of CD8 T cells in ankylosing spondylitis. Study results and caveats: Significantly higher representation of disease-linked clones was reported for matched ankylosing spondylitis synovial fluid.

This clonotype has only a few counts. The antigen is not known. Researchers built TCR beta libraries using quantitative 5'-RACE with molecular barcodes. TCRdb independently ran MiXCR on the 5' RACE reads; one entry per CDR3 protein. The sample consists of 150,000 to 200,000 distinct CDR3 sequences, 25% to 35% of them appearing once. The germline V gene has CDR1 MDHEN and CDR2 SYDVKM. Trimming removed 10 bases from V and 2 bases from J, with 23 bases in between. This CDR3 is 16 amino acids long. Specimen: synovial fluid, either unsorted or a sorted T cell fraction (not recorded which). The chain joins TRBV28 to TRBJ1-2, with a weak D call TRBD1 (6 bases). The TCR was taken from a male donor with ankylosing spondylitis. This CDR3 reads CATISGGPLTNYGYTF. CDR3 nucleotide sequence: TGTGCCACCATATCCGGGGGGCCGCTGACAAACTATGGCTACACCTTC.